This TCR beta chain emerged from a study of blood T cell repertoires in COVID-19. With 6 bases clipped from V and 4 bases from J, the junction kept 8 bases outside the gene matches. The CDR3 has 14 residues. Germline V gene lookup returns CDR1 MDHEN and CDR2 SYDVKM. Some clones are missing from TCRdb's copy, which holds only in-frame ones; the method was immunoSEQ multiplex PCR. This repertoire shows a few hundred thousand clones, less than 90% found once; its top ten account for over 0.8%. The age range of participants was about 18 to 100 years, with residence in some 25 US areas. This clonotype originated in a woman in her twenties or thirties who had recovered from COVID-19. The sequenced material came from PBMCs or T cells enriched from blood (not recorded which). The chain carries TRBV28 and TRBJ1-2; 7 bases match TRBD1. CDR3 DNA sequence: TGTGCCAGCAGCCCTGTTCAGGGGGGCTATGGCTACACCTTC. Translating gives CASSPVQGGYGYTF.